This T cell receptor beta chain is drawn from a study of shared clonotypes between healthy human individuals. It was CD45RO-negative cells, positively selected for CCR7, that made up naive CD8 cells, with terminally differentiated effector memory CD45RA+ cells excluded. Measured with immunoSEQ multiplex PCR; TCRdb has only the in-frame clones, and not every one. The sample records 2 million to 2.5 million clones, around 93% being singletons. From germline, CDR1 is MDHEN and CDR2 SYDVKM. CDR3 length equals 16 residues. Trimming removed 6 bases from V and 5 bases from J; junction bases left unmatched: 8.

Sequenced: naive CD8+ T cells from PBMCs. This TCR was recovered from a man between 18 and 29 years old in good health. Some clones in this sample may be carry-over from other donors' samples. The chain has TRBV28 and TRBJ2-3; 13 nucleotides agree with TRBD2. The CDR3 DNA follows: TGTGCCAGCAGCCGAGGACTAGCGGGAGTTGGAGATACGCAGTATTTT. This encodes CASSRGLAGVGDTQYF.